One sample yielded the 14 T cell receptor beta chains listed below, sequenced in a study of radiotherapy plus CTLA-4 blockade in lung cancer. Clones were sequenced by immunoSEQ multiplex PCR, and TCRdb holds only the in-frame ones, with some missing. The data contain 120,000 or so clones, approximately 80% of them singletons. The sample here was peripheral blood, taken from a patient treated with radiotherapy plus ipilimumab. The origin of the receptors is a human donor with non-small cell lung cancer who had a partial response to radiotherapy plus ipilimumab.

The chain is built from TRBV5-8 and TRBJ2-3; TRBD2 aligns across 11 bases. The V segment lost 0 bases and the J segment 2 bases; nucleotides outside the gene matches: 5. The CDR3 is made up of 17 amino acids. Germline V gene lookup returns CDR1 SGHTS and CDR2 YDEGEE. CDR3 sequence (DNA): TGTGCCAGCAGCTTGGAGGGACTAGCGGAACTCACAGATACGCAGTATTTT. Its translation: CASSLEGLAELTDTQYF.

The chain couples TRBV27 to TRBJ1-4; D uncertain. Trimming cost V 4 bases and J 5 bases, with 17 bases left between them. This CDR3 region has 16 residues. Germline CDR1 reads MNHEY; CDR2 reads SMNVEV (reference sequence). The DNA for the CDR3 is TGTGCCAGCAGTTCCCGGACGGTCCCGGGGAATGAAAAACTGTTTTTT. As protein: CASSSRTVPGNEKLFF.

This chain joins TRBV19 and TRBJ2-1; TRBD2 matches at 12 bases. V was clipped by 4 bases and J by 4 bases; unmatched bases: 5. This CDR3 contains 16 residues. Per the germline V gene, CDR1 is LNHDA and CDR2 is SQIVND (reference sequence). For the CDR3, the DNA is TGTGCCAGTAGTACCCCTAGCGGGAGGGGGTACAATGAGCAGTTCTTC. It encodes CASSTPSGRGYNEQFF.

The chain employs TRBV6-1 and TRBJ2-7; D perhaps matches TRBD1 (6 bases). V was shortened by 9 bases and J by 2 bases, with 17 bases between the two germline ends. The germline V gene encodes CDR1 MNHNS and CDR2 SASEGT. The CDR3 extends over 14 amino acids. The chain's CDR3 is CASYRDTATYEQYF. CDR3 nucleotides: TGTGCCAGTTACCGGGACACCGCTACCTACGAGCAGTACTTC.

This clone is medium-sized. The genes are TRBV6-1 and TRBJ2-7, with D uncertain. Germline V gene lookup returns CDR1 MNHNS and CDR2 SASEGT. Trimming took off 6 bases at V and 3 bases at J, with 12 bases between the two ends. The length of the CDR3 is 13 residues. CDR3 nucleotides: TGTGCCAGCAGCCAATCAGACTTCTACGAGCAGTACTTC. It translates to CASSQSDFYEQYF.

The V gene is TRBV6-5, the J gene TRBJ2-5; D uncertain. The CDR3 is 16 amino acids. Trimming cost V 4 bases and J 2 bases, with 17 bases left between them. Germline V lookup: CDR1 MNHEY, CDR2 SVGAGI. The CDR3 loop reads CASSFKPYPDQETQYF. The CDR3, as DNA: TGTGCCAGCAGTTTTAAGCCCTACCCCGATCAAGAGACCCAGTACTTC.

The V and J genes are TRBV30 and TRBJ2-7; TRBD2 matches at 7 bases. CDR1 and CDR2 from the germline V gene are GTSNPN and SVGIG (reference sequence). The CDR3 runs to 15 residues. With 0 bases clipped from V and 2 bases from J, the junction kept 7 bases outside the gene matches. The CDR3 loop is CAWSVQVGRTYEQYF. In DNA form, the CDR3 reads TGTGCCTGGAGTGTACAAGTCGGGAGGACCTACGAGCAGTACTTC. The variable domain in full, with the rest retrieved from reference TRBV30 and TRBJ2-7, is SQTIHQWPATLVQPVGSPLSLECTVEGTSNPNLYWYRQAAGRGLQLLFYSVGIGQISSEVPQNLSASRPQDRQFILSSKKLLLSDSGFYLCAWSVQVGRTYEQYFGPGTRLTVT.

The chain couples TRBV19 to TRBJ2-3, with D tentatively TRBD1 (5 bases). The CDR3 is 15 residues long. Trimming removed 8 bases from V and 3 bases from J, with 18 bases in between. Germline CDR1 is LNHDA and CDR2 is SQIVND (reference sequence). The CDR3: CASGHRRSGTDTQYF. The CDR3 nucleotides read TGTGCCAGTGGACACAGGCGGTCTGGGACAGATACGCAGTATTTT.

The rearrangement links TRBV5-1 to TRBJ2-3, with 7 bases that match TRBD2. From germline, CDR1 is SGHRS and CDR2 YFSETQ. The CDR3 covers 14 residues. J was trimmed by 5 bases and V by 6 bases; bases with no gene match: 9. CDR3 residues: CASNAGAGIDTQYF. CDR3 nucleotides: TGCGCCAGCAACGCGGGAGCGGGGATAGATACGCAGTATTTT. Variable domain in full (rest from reference TRBV5-1 and TRBJ2-3): KAGVTQTPRYLIKTRGQQVTLSCSPISGHRSVSWYQQTPGQGLQFLFEYFSETQRNKGNFPGRFSGRQFSNSRSEMNVSTLELGDSALYLCASNAGAGIDTQYFGPGTRLTVL.

V is TRBV6-5 and J is TRBJ2-5, with D hard to call. This CDR3 is 15 amino acids long. V was trimmed by 5 bases and J by 4 bases, leaving 17 bases between them. Germline lookup yields CDR1 MNHEY and CDR2 SVGAGI. CDR3 protein: CASSRHEDFSETQYF. The CDR3 DNA reads TGTGCCAGCAGTCGGCACGAGGATTTTTCAGAGACCCAGTACTTC.

The chain links TRBV7-8 to TRBJ1-1, with a possible D match to TRBD1 (6 bases). The CDR3 loop spans 14 amino acids. CDR1 is SGHVS and CDR2 is FQNEAQ in the germline V gene. The ends were cut back, 5 bases at V and 1 base at J, with 11 bases in the middle. The CDR3 DNA sequence: TGTGCCAGCAGCCTCAGGGGTCAGAACACTGAAGCTTTCTTT. Its translation: CASSLRGQNTEAFF.

The chain employs TRBV25-1 and TRBJ2-3, with a possible D match to TRBD2 (6 bases). The CDR3 is 18 amino acids. From germline, CDR1 is MGHDK and CDR2 SYGVNS. Trimming took 3 bases from V and 4 from J, leaving 23 bases between them. The CDR3 sequence is CASSDRKTAGTGPDTQYF. In DNA form, the CDR3 reads TGTGCCAGCAGTGATCGGAAGACGGCGGGAACGGGGCCAGATACGCAGTATTTT.

V is TRBV5-4 and J is TRBJ2-4, with D possibly TRBD1 on 6 matching bases. Germline CDR1 and CDR2: SGHNT and YYREEE (reference sequence). The germline V and J ends were trimmed by 4 bases and 0 bases, with 17 bases remaining between them. CDR3 length: 17 residues. The CDR3 sequence: CASSLGDKQIAKNIQYF. CDR3 sequence (DNA): TGTGCCAGCAGCCTGGGGGACAAGCAGATAGCCAAAAACATTCAGTACTTC.

The chain uses TRBV7-8 and TRBJ1-1; the match to TRBD1 covers 11 bases. The CDR3 runs 16 residues. Germline V gene lookup returns CDR1 SGHVS and CDR2 FQNEAQ. The J segment lost 11 bases and the V segment lost 0 bases, leaving 11 bases of the junction unmatched. This CDR3 reads CASSLARRGQGAKAFF. The CDR3 nucleotides are TGTGCCAGCAGCTTAGCGCGTCGAGGACAGGGGGCCAAGGCTTTCTTT.